One and the same sample provided the 32 T cell receptor beta chains below, sequenced in a study of identical twins. TCRdb reprocessed the 5' RACE reads via MiXCR and lists one record per CDR3 protein. The repertoire consists of 300,000 to 400,000 distinct CDR3 sequences, with 9% to 15% occurring once and the leading ten covering 7.2%. These same records also appear under a second study, on yellow fever vaccine responses in identical twins.

The sample was CD8+ T cells sorted from blood. Every receptor here comes from a woman younger than 30 in good health.

This clonotype has more than one count but fewer than ten. The rearrangement links TRBV10-3 to TRBJ1-1; a weak D match, TRBD1 (6 bases). Trimming stripped 3 bases from V and 0 bases from J, with 11 bases between. CDR3 length equals 15 residues. CDR1 is ENHRY, CDR2 SYGVKD, per germline. The CDR3 DNA reads as TGTGCCATCAGTGAACGAGGGGGAGTGAACACTGAAGCTTTCTTT. Protein sequence: CAISERGGVNTEAFF.

This clonotype was counted a few times. The rearrangement uses TRBV20-1 and TRBJ2-2, with TRBD2 matching 7 bases. The germline CDR1 and CDR2 sequences are DFQATT and SNEGSKA (reference sequence). There are 17 residues in the CDR3. V was pared by 0 bases and J by 2 bases, with 9 bases of the junction left unmatched. CDR3 in DNA: TGCAGTGCTAGAGATCTGGCTAGCGGCTTCAACACCGGGGAGCTGTTTTTT. Its protein is CSARDLASGFNTGELFF.

This clonotype was seen many times. CDR3 bases: TGTGCCAGCACCCCATCCGGGGGGTCATACAATGAGCAGTTCTTC. This sequence encodes CASTPSGGSYNEQFF. The V and J genes are TRBV7-9 and TRBJ2-1, with 7 bases lining up with TRBD2. The V segment lost 7 bases and the J segment 4 bases; nucleotides outside the gene matches: 10. CDR1 SEHNR and CDR2 FQNEAQ come from the germline V gene (reference sequence). This CDR3 region has 15 residues.

This clonotype was observed a handful of times. V and J are TRBV10-3 and TRBJ2-5; D is tentatively TRBD1 or TRBD2 (6 bases each). V was cut by 0 bases and J by 5 bases, with 16 bases left in between. The CDR3 consists of 16 residues. Looked up from germline, CDR1 is ENHRY and CDR2 is SYGVKD. CDR3 sequence: CAISESRGAPLETQYF. CDR3 DNA: TGTGCCATCAGTGAGTCAAGGGGGGCCCCGCTGGAGACCCAGTACTTC.

On this clonotype itself: The conserved closing phenylalanine or tryptophan is absent in this CDR3, likely reflecting a read error. The rearrangement uses TRBV3-1 and TRBJ2-1, with 7 positions matching TRBD2. The V gene end was trimmed by 4 bases and the J gene end by 7 bases; junction bases not matched to a gene: 19. This CDR3 contains 18 residues. Germline V gene data show CDR1 as LGHDT and CDR2 as YNNKEL (reference sequence). CDR3 region: CASSRRAGSLTLGNEQFI. CDR3 nucleotide sequence: TGTGCCAGCAGCCGCCGAGCGGGAAGCCTAACTTTGGGTAATGAGCAGTTCATC.

This clonotype has just a few counts. The V and J genes are TRBV27 and TRBJ2-3; 12 positions agree with TRBD2. There are 18 residues in the CDR3. Germline V CDR1 and CDR2: MNHEY, SMNVEV (reference sequence). The junction had 8 bases not matched to a gene; V was cut back by 3 bases and J by 1 base. CDR3 sequence: CASSFTSGGRYGTDTQYF. The DNA for the CDR3 is TGTGCCAGCAGTTTCACTAGCGGGGGGCGCTACGGCACAGATACGCAGTATTTT.

The chain couples TRBV28 to TRBJ1-6; a possible D gene is TRBD1 (6 bases). V lost 7 bases to trimming and J lost 1 base, with 14 bases between them. This CDR3 has 16 amino acids. Germline lookup yields CDR1 MDHEN and CDR2 SYDVKM. The CDR3 loop reads CASTWTVGSYNSPLHF. The DNA for the CDR3 is TGTGCCAGCACCTGGACAGTCGGGTCCTATAATTCACCCCTCCACTTT.

This rearrangement joins TRBV20-1 to TRBJ2-3; TRBD2 matches 7 bases. Germline CDR1 DFQATT, CDR2 SNEGSKA (reference sequence). The CDR3 is 13 residues long. With V trimmed by 7 bases and J by 0 bases, 4 bases remained unmatched. The CDR3 bases are TGCAGTGTGGTGGGGGGGAGCACAGATACGCAGTATTTT. Translated, it gives CSVVGGSTDTQYF.

J is TRBJ2-7 and V is TRBV10-1; 8 bases are shared with TRBD1. Germline V lookup: CDR1 WNHNN, CDR2 SYGVQD (reference sequence). There are 15 residues in the CDR3. V lost 6 bases, J lost 3 bases, and 10 bases stayed unmatched. CDR3 amino acids: CASRGPGTGRYEQYV. In DNA, the CDR3 is TGCGCCAGCAGGGGCCCCGGGACAGGTCGCTACGAGCAGTACGTC.

With respect to this clonotype: Mismatch with germline at one junction end may stem from a read error. This chain uses TRBV6-5 with TRBJ2-5; 7 positions match TRBD1. The CDR3 sequence is 14 residues long. In germline, CDR1 is MNHEY, CDR2 SVGAGI. CDR3 residues: CASSFLGGQDTQYF. CDR3 sequence (DNA): TGTGCCAGCAGTTTTCTAGGGGGCCAAGATACCCAGTACTTC.

This clonotype was detected a few times. This chain connects TRBV20-1 to TRBJ2-5; TRBD2 agrees at 10 bases. The V and J ends lost 0 bases and 4 bases, in that order; junction bases with no gene match: 2. CDR1 and CDR2 (germline): DFQATT, SNEGSKA (reference sequence). The CDR3 has 14 amino acids. The CDR3 sequence is CSAREGLARETQYF. CDR3 sequence (DNA): TGCAGTGCTAGAGAGGGACTAGCGCGAGAGACCCAGTACTTC.

This clonotype was observed a few times. The genes are TRBV11-2 and TRBJ2-3, with 8 bases that match TRBD2. The CDR3 has 18 residues. Germline CDR1 reads SGHAT; CDR2 reads FQNNGV. The junction had 12 bases not matched to a gene; V was cut back by 1 base and J by 3 bases. The CDR3 region has the DNA TGTGCCAGCAGCTTAGGTCTCCTGGGACTAGGAATAACAGATACGCAGTATTTT. Translation: CASSLGLLGLGITDTQYF.

V gene TRBV28 combines with J gene TRBJ2-7; possible D gene TRBD2, 5 bases. This CDR3 comprises 14 residues. Deletions cut 3 bases from V and 4 bases from J, with 13 bases between. Germline V gene data show CDR1 as MDHEN and CDR2 as SYDVKM. CDR3 loop: CASSFHGKGYEQYF. DNA of the CDR3: TGTGCCAGCAGTTTTCACGGGAAAGGTTACGAGCAGTACTTC.

The sample holds a few counts of this clonotype. The chain joins TRBV12-3 or TRBV12-4 to TRBJ1-5, with a weak D call TRBD1 (6 bases). CDR3 size: 15 residues. V lost 6 bases to trimming and J lost 3 bases, with 15 bases between them. The CDR3 bases are TGTGCCAGCAGGGACAGAGACAGTGCCAATCAGCCCCAGCATTTT. Translated, it gives CASRDRDSANQPQHF.

This clonotype was counted only a few times. The rearrangement joins TRBV2 to TRBJ1-5; perhaps TRBD1 as D (5 bases). The CDR3 has 17 amino acids. With 3 bases removed from V and 7 bases from J, the gap between germline ends came to 22 bases. The germline V gene encodes CDR1 SNHLY and CDR2 FYNNEI. CDR3 bases: TGTGCCAGCAGTGAGATGGGGCGAGATCGTTTTTGGCAGCCCCAGCATTTT. Protein product: CASSEMGRDRFWQPQHF. The complete variable domain, with remaining parts taken from reference TRBV2 and TRBJ1-5, reads EPEVTQTPSHQVTQMGQEVILRCVPISNHLYFYWYRQILGQKVEFLVSFYNNEISEKSEIFDDQFSVERPDGSNFTLKIRSTKLEDSAMYFCASSEMGRDRFWQPQHFGDGTRLSIL.

The DNA of the CDR3 is TGTGCCAGCAGCTTTTGGGGGGGCCTGGAGACCCAGTACTTC. Protein: CASSFWGGLETQYF. The chain is built from TRBV7-2 and TRBJ2-5, with a tentative D call TRBD2 (7 bases). The CDR3 runs to 14 residues. The V gene's germline CDR1 is SGHTA and CDR2 FQGNSA. The V gene lost 3 bases and the J gene lost 5 bases, with 13 bases spanning the gap.

This clonotype has only a few counts. The CDR3 sequence is CATSSRDRGSDTQYF. CDR3 in DNA: TGTGCCACCAGCTCTCGGGACAGGGGGTCAGATACGCAGTATTTT. The J gene is TRBJ2-3, the V gene TRBV24-1; TRBD1 agrees at 11 bases. V lost 7 bases to trimming and J lost 4 bases; unmatched junction nucleotides: 6. There are 15 residues in the CDR3. Germline CDR1 is KGHDR and CDR2 is SFDVKD.

This rearrangement joins TRBV27 to TRBJ1-3; no definite D call. The CDR3 length is 14 residues. Germline values: CDR1 MNHEY, CDR2 SMNVEV (reference sequence). The V end was cut by 5 bases, the J end by 4 bases, with 12 bases between. The DNA for the CDR3 is TGTGCCAGCAGTGACCATCGATTGGGAAACACCATATATTTT. Its protein is CASSDHRLGNTIYF.

The rearrangement links TRBV10-2 to TRBJ2-1; D remains unclear. Deletions cut 4 bases from V and 4 bases from J, with 11 bases between. Germline V lookup: CDR1 WSHSY, CDR2 SAAADI. The CDR3 consists of 14 residues. The CDR3 sequence: CASSVGLTYNEQFF. The CDR3 DNA reads as TGCGCCAGCAGTGTAGGCCTTACTTACAATGAGCAGTTCTTC.

This clonotype was counted many times. The chain employs TRBV2 and TRBJ1-2; weak D call: TRBD1 (5 bases). Germline V lookup: CDR1 SNHLY, CDR2 FYNNEI. CDR3 size: 14 residues. The V and J ends lost 4 bases and 2 bases respectively, with 11 bases between them. In nucleotides, the CDR3 is TGTGCCAGCAGTGGACAGAACGACAACTATGGCTACACCTTC. This encodes CASSGQNDNYGYTF.

V is TRBV15 and J is TRBJ1-5, with D unclear. This CDR3 has 15 amino acids. CDR1 is LNHNV, CDR2 YYDKDF, per germline (reference sequence). The V end was cut by 0 bases, the J end by 7 bases, with 13 bases between. DNA for the CDR3: TGTGCCACCAGCAGAGATTTGGTGGGCTGGCAGCCCCAGCATTTT. Translating it yields CATSRDLVGWQPQHF.

This clonotype has only a few counts. The chain employs TRBV6-5 and TRBJ2-3; D might be TRBD2 (6 bases). Between the trimmed V and J ends, which lost 2 bases and 5 bases, there was a span of 11 bases. There are 14 residues in the CDR3. CDR1 MNHEY and CDR2 SVGAGI come from the germline V gene. This CDR3 is CASSYVGGEDTQYF. In nucleotides, the CDR3 is TGTGCCAGCAGTTACGTGGGCGGGGAAGATACGCAGTATTTT.

V is TRBV5-1 and J is TRBJ2-5; D is perhaps TRBD2 (5 bases). CDR3 length: 16 amino acids. From germline, CDR1 is SGHRS and CDR2 YFSETQ. The V gene lost 10 bases and the J gene lost 5 bases, with 27 bases spanning the gap. CDR3 amino acids: CASGRGVSPRRETQYF. The CDR3 DNA reads TGCGCCTCGGGGAGAGGCGTCAGCCCAAGGCGGGAGACCCAGTACTTC. The whole variable domain, remainder taken from reference TRBV5-1 and TRBJ2-5, is KAGVTQTPRYLIKTRGQQVTLSCSPISGHRSVSWYQQTPGQGLQFLFEYFSETQRNKGNFPGRFSGRQFSNSRSEMNVSTLELGDSALYLCASGRGVSPRRETQYFGPGTRLLVL.

In its sample, this clonotype was seen a few times. The rearrangement links TRBV28 to TRBJ2-5; D possibly corresponds to TRBD1 (5 bases). The CDR3 has 13 residues. The V end was cut by 5 bases, the J end by 4 bases, with 11 bases between. Germline CDR1 MDHEN, CDR2 SYDVKM. The CDR3 spells CASSLGATETQYF. The CDR3 DNA reads as TGTGCCAGCAGTCTAGGGGCGACAGAGACCCAGTACTTC. Combining the CDR3 with reference TRBV28 and TRBJ2-5 gives the whole variable domain DVKVTQSSRYLVKRTGEKVFLECVQDMDHENMFWYRQDPGLGLRLIYFSYDVKMKEKGDIPEGYSVSREKKERFSLILESASTNQTSMYLCASSLGATETQYFGPGTRLLVL.

The rearrangement joins TRBV9 to TRBJ2-4; TRBD1 agrees at 12 bases. CDR1 is SGDLS, CDR2 YYNGEE, per germline. The trim removed 4 bases at V and 8 bases at J, leaving 13 bases unmatched. CDR3 length: 17 amino acids. CDR3 nucleotide sequence: TGTGCCAGCAGCCCCCGCACGGGACAGGGGGCGATTGACATTCAGTACTTC. Its translation is CASSPRTGQGAIDIQYF.

This clonotype appeared a few times. The rearrangement uses TRBV20-1 and TRBJ1-1; no clear D. Trimming took 0 bases from V and 11 from J, leaving 13 bases between them. The CDR3 covers 12 residues. The germline CDR1 and CDR2 sequences are DFQATT and SNEGSKA (reference sequence). DNA of the CDR3: TGCAGTGCTAGAGATCTGGGCAGCGGGGCTTTCTTT. Its protein product is CSARDLGSGAFF.

This clonotype has a count of ten or more. V gene TRBV5-1 combines with J gene TRBJ2-7; D is tentatively TRBD1 or TRBD2 (6 bases each). Germline CDR1 is SGHRS and CDR2 is YFSETQ. The CDR3 is 12 residues long. The ends were cut back, 7 bases at V and 6 bases at J, with 14 bases in the middle. The CDR3 DNA sequence: TGCGCCAGCCCCCGGACAGCGGGCGAGCAGTACGTC. Translating gives CASPRTAGEQYV.

This clonotype was seen a few times. This chain connects TRBV7-9 to TRBJ2-7; possibly TRBD1 or TRBD2 for D (6 bases each). CDR1 and CDR2 (germline): SEHNR, FQNEAQ (reference sequence). Between the trimmed V and J ends, which lost 5 bases and 3 bases, there was a span of 20 bases. The CDR3 has 16 residues. The CDR3 DNA is TGTGCCAGCAGCCCGCGACAGGTGGACGGGAGCTACGAGCAGTACTTC. It codes for CASSPRQVDGSYEQYF. The full variable domain, its missing parts supplied by reference TRBV7-9 and TRBJ2-7, is DTGVSQNPRHKITKRGQNVTFRCDPISEHNRLYWYRQTLGQGPEFLTYFQNEAQLEKSRLLSDRFSAERPKGSFSTLEIQRTEQGDSAMYLCASSPRQVDGSYEQYFGPGTRLTVT.

The V call is TRBV9, the J call TRBJ2-1, with 7 bases matching TRBD2. V was pared by 3 bases and J by 0 bases, with 9 bases of the junction left unmatched. Germline V gives CDR1 SGDLS, CDR2 YYNGEE. CDR3 length equals 17 residues. CDR3 sequence: CASSGFASGSSYNEQFF. The DNA of the CDR3 is TGTGCCAGCAGCGGATTCGCTAGCGGTAGCTCCTACAATGAGCAGTTCTTC.

This clonotype has a handful of counts. The chain's CDR3 is CASIHNMNTEAFF. The CDR3 coding sequence is TGTGCCAGCATTCATAACATGAACACTGAAGCTTTCTTT. The chain uses TRBV6-1 and TRBJ1-1; D is unresolved. CDR1 is MNHNS and CDR2 is SASEGT in the germline V gene. V lost 7 bases and J 0 bases, leaving 9 bases between the germline ends. The CDR3 is 13 amino acids.

The V gene is TRBV9, the J gene TRBJ2-2; the D gene is possibly TRBD2 (6 bases). Germline V gene data show CDR1 as SGDLS and CDR2 as YYNGEE. The V end was cut by 4 bases, the J end by 0 bases, with 13 bases between. The length of the CDR3 is 16 residues. The CDR3 loop is CASSPRGVTNTGELFF. The CDR3 nucleotides read TGTGCCAGCAGCCCGCGCGGGGTAACGAACACCGGGGAGCTGTTTTTT.

This clonotype came up a few times. The gene calls are TRBV5-1 and TRBJ2-3; D is uncertain. The CDR3 spans 14 residues. CDR1 and CDR2 from the germline V gene are SGHRS and YFSETQ. The V end lost 0 bases, the J end lost 5 bases, and 10 bases lay between the germline ends. The CDR3 nucleotides read TGCGCCAGCAGCTTGGTGGTTGGTAGAGATACGCAGTATTTT. Its translation is CASSLVVGRDTQYF.